Only a few counts were recorded for the clone carrying this T cell receptor beta chain. The antigen is not known. Sequenced by immunoSEQ multiplex PCR; TCRdb stores in-frame clones only, minus some. The sample yields tens of thousands of clones, 70% to 90% seen once. The sample comes from a study of T cells in narcolepsy. Whole-study findings and limits: Healthy controls reportedly lacked the autoreactive clonotypes serially found in patients' blood.

With 1 base clipped from V and 11 bases from J, the junction kept 9 bases outside the gene matches. The germline gives CDR1 MGHRA, CDR2 YSYEKL. The CDR3 contains 14 residues. This receptor was taken from a human donor in good health. The chain links TRBV4-1 to TRBJ2-3; 7 bases align to TRBD2. The sequenced material came from memory (CD45RA-) CD4+ T cells from blood. The CDR3 reads CASSQVEISGGQYF. CDR3 DNA: TGCGCCAGCAGCCAAGTCGAGATCTCGGGGGGGCAGTATTTT.